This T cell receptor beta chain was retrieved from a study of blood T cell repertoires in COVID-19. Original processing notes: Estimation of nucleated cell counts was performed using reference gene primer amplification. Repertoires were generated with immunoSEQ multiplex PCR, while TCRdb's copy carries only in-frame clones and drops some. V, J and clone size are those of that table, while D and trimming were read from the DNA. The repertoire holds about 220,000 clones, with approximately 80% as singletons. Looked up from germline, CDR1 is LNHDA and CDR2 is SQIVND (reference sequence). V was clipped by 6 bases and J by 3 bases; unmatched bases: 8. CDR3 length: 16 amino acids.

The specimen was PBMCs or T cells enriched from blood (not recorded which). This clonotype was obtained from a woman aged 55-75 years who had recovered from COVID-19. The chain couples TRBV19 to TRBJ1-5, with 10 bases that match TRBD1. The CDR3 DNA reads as TGTGCCAGTAGCCCCGCGGGACAGGGGTCCAATCAGCCCCAGCATTTT. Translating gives CASSPAGQGSNQPQHF.